The sequence of this TCR beta chain was determined in a study of OX40 agonist ivuxolimab in advanced cancers. Whole-study results and caveats: Compared with CD4+, CD8+ T cells on average had more expanded clones. In the 0.1 to 3.0 mg/kg range, CD4+ and CD8+ blood T cells had expanded clonally by week 6.

Concerning this clone itself: What it recognizes is unknown.

Enrollment shut out patients with autoimmune disease history or systemic immunosuppression. TCRdb keeps only in-frame clones here, not all; method: immunoSEQ multiplex PCR. Among approximately 89,000 clones listed, just over 90% were seen once. The sequencing here drew on CD4+ or CD8+ T cells sorted from blood, taken in a trial of the OX40 agonist ivuxolimab. The receptor was isolated from an adult with an advanced solid tumor such as melanoma, head and neck, liver or kidney cancer.

The CDR3 region is CASSLQGQETQYF. The CDR3 DNA reads TGCGCCAGCAGCTTGCAGGGGCAAGAGACCCAGTACTTC. The rearrangement links TRBV5-1 to TRBJ2-5; maybe TRBD1 (6 bases). The germline V gene encodes CDR1 SGHRS and CDR2 YFSETQ. Trimming shortened V by 1 base and J by 2 bases, and 6 bases separated the two germline ends. There are 13 residues in the CDR3.